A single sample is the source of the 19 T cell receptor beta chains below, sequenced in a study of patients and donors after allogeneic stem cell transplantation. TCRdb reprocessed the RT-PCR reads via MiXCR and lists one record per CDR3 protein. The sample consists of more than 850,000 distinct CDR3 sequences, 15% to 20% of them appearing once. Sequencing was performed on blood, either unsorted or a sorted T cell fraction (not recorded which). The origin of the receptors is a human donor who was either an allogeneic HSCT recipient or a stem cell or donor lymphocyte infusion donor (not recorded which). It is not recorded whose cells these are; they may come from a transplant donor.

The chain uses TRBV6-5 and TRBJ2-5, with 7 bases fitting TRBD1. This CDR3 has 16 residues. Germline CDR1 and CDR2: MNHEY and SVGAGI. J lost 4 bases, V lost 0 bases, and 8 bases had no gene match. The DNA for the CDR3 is TGTGCCAGCAGTTACTCGCCGACAGGGACGGGAGAGACCCAGTACTTC. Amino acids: CASSYSPTGTGETQYF.

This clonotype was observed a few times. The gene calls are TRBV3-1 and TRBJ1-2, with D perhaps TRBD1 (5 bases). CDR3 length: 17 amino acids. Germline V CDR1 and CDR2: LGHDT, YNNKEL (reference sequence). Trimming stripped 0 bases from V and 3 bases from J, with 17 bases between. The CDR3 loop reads CASSQDQGVGFDYGYTF. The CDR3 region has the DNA TGTGCCAGCAGCCAAGATCAGGGCGTGGGGTTCGACTATGGCTACACCTTC.

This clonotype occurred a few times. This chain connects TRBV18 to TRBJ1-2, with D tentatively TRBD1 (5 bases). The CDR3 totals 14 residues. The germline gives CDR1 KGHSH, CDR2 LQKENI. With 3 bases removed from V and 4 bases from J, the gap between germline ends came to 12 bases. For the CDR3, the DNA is TGTGCCAGCTCACCCCCGGCGGGGGTCTATGGCTACACCTTC. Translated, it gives CASSPPAGVYGYTF.

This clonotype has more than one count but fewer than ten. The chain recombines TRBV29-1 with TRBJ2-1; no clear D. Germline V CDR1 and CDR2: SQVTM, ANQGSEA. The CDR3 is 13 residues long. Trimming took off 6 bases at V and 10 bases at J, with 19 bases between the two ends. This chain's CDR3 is CSVGLGPLAEQFF. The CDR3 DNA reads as TGCAGCGTCGGGCTCGGACCTTTGGCCGAGCAGTTCTTC.

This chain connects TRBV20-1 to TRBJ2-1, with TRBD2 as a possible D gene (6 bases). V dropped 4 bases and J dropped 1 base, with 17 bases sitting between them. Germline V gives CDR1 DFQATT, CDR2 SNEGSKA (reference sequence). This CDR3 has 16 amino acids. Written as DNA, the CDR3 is TGCAGTGCTAACGACCGGAGCGGGTCATCCTACAATGAGCAGTTCTTC. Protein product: CSANDRSGSSYNEQFF.

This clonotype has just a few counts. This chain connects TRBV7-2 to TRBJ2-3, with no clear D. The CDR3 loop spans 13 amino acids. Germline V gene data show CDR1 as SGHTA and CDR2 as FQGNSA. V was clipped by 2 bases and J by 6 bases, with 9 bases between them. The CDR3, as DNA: TGTGCCAGCAGCTTAAGGGCCCTGGATACGCAGTATTTT. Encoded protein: CASSLRALDTQYF.

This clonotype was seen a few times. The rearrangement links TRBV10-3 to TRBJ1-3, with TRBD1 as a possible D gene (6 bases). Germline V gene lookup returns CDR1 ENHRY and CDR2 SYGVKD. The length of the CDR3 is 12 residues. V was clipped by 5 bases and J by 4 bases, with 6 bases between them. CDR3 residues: CAISQGGNTIYF. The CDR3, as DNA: TGTGCCATCAGTCAGGGGGGAAACACCATATATTTT.

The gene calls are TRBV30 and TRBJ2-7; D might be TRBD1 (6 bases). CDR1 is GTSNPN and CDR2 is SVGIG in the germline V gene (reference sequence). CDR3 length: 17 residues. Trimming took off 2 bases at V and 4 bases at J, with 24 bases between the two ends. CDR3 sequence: CAWSPPNRDTYTYEQYF. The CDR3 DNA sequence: TGTGCCTGGAGTCCTCCCAACCGGGACACATACACTTACGAGCAGTACTTC.

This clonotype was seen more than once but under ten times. The CDR3 protein is CSADSGRTKWGYTF. The CDR3 coding sequence is TGCAGTGCAGACTCCGGACGGACCAAGTGGGGCTACACCTTC. The J gene is TRBJ1-2, the V gene TRBV20-1; D not resolved. CDR3 length equals 14 residues. Germline values: CDR1 DFQATT, CDR2 SNEGSKA (reference sequence). The V gene lost 6 bases and the J gene lost 8 bases, with 22 bases spanning the gap.

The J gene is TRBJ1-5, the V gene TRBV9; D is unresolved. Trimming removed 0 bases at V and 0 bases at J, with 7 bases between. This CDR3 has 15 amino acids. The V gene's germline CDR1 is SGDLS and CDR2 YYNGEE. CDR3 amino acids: CASSVGHLSNQPQHF. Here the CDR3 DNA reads TGTGCCAGCAGCGTAGGCCATCTTAGCAATCAGCCCCAGCATTTT.

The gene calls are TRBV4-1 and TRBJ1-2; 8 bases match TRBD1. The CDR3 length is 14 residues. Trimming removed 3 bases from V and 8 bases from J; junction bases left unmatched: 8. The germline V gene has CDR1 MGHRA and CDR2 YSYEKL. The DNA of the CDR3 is TGCGCCAGCAGCCAGCCGACAGGGGCAGGAGGCTACACCTTC. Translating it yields CASSQPTGAGGYTF.

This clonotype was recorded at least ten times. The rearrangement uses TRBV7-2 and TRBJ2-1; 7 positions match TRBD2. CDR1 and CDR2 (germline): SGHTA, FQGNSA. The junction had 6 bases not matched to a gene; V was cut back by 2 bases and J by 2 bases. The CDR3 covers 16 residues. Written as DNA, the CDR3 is TGTGCCAGCAGCTTAAGTGGCGGGAGACCCTACAATGAGCAGTTCTTC. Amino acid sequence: CASSLSGGRPYNEQFF.

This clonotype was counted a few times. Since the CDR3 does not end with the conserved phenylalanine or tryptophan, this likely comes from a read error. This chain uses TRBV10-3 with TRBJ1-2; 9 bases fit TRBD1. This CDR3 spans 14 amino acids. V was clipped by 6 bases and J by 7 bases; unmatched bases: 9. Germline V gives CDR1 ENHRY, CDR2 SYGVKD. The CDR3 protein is CAIRGSGQGLGYTL. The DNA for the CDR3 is TGTGCCATCAGAGGGTCGGGACAGGGTCTTGGCTACACCCTC.

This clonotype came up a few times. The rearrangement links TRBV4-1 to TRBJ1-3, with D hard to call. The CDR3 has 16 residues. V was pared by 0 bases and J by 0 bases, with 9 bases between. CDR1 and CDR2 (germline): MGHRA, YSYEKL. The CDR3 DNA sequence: TGCGCCAGCAGCCAAGATCTGGCAGACTCTGGAAACACCATATATTTT. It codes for CASSQDLADSGNTIYF.

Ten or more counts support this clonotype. CDR3 sequence: CASSPQGFTEAFF. Written as DNA, the CDR3 is TGCGCCAGCAGCCCGCAGGGTTTCACTGAAGCTTTCTTT. This chain uses TRBV5-1 with TRBJ1-1; D perhaps matches TRBD1 (5 bases). The CDR3 length is 13 residues. V gave up 4 bases and J gave up 4 bases, with 11 bases separating them. CDR1 and CDR2 from the germline V gene are SGHRS and YFSETQ.

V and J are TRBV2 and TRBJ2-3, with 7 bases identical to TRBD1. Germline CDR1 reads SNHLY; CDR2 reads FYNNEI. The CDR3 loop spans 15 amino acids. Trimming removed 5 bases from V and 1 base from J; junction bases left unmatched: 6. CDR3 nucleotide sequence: TGTGCCAGCAGTTCCACAGGGGCAGGCACAGATACGCAGTATTTT. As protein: CASSSTGAGTDTQYF.

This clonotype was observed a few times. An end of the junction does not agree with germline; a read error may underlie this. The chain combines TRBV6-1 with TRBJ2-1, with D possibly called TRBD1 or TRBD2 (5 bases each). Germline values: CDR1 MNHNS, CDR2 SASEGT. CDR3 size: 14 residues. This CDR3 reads CASSRGLNYDEQFF. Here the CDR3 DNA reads TGTGCCAGCAGCCGGGGCCTTAACTACGATGAGCAGTTCTTC.

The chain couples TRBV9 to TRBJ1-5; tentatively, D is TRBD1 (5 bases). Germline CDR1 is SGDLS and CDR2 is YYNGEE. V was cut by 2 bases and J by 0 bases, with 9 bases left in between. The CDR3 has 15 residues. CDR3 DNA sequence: TGTGCCAGCAGCGTGGGGGGGAGTAGCAATCAGCCCCAGCATTTT. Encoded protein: CASSVGGSSNQPQHF.

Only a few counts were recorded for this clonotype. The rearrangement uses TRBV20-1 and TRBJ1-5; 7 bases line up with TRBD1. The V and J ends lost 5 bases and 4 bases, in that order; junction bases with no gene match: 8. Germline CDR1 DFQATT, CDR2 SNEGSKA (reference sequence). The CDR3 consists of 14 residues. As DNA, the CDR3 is TGCAGTGCTCTAAGGACAGGACCTAATCAGCCCCAGCATTTT. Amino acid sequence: CSALRTGPNQPQHF.